These 24 T cell receptor beta chains were sequenced from one sample in a study of blood T cell repertoires in COVID-19. Profiled with immunoSEQ multiplex PCR; TCRdb holds only in-frame clones, not every one. The sample has 150,000 to 200,000 clones, 65% to 90% seen once. Sequenced material: PBMCs or T cells enriched from blood (not recorded which). The receptor set was obtained from a man in his forties who had recovered from COVID-19.

The V and J genes are TRBV29-1 and TRBJ2-6; 10 nucleotides align to TRBD1. Germline trimming cut 8 bases from V and 4 bases from J; bases unmatched to any gene: 8. In germline, CDR1 is SQVTM, CDR2 ANQGSEA. The CDR3 is 15 residues long. CDR3 sequence reads: CSTRDRGRGANVLTF. DNA for the CDR3: TGCAGCACCCGGGACAGGGGAAGGGGGGCCAACGTCCTGACTTTC.

The gene calls are TRBV6-5 and TRBJ2-4; 8 nucleotides line up with TRBD1. Germline lookup yields CDR1 MNHEY and CDR2 SVGAGI. V shed 1 base and J 8 bases; nucleotides not matched to a gene: 7. There are 15 residues in the CDR3. This CDR3 is CASSYYGQGGDIQYF. The CDR3, as DNA: TGTGCCAGCAGTTACTATGGACAGGGTGGGGACATTCAGTACTTC.

As regards this clone: Other DNA sequences of this sample code for an identical CDR3. The gene calls are TRBV12-3 or TRBV12-4 and TRBJ2-1; 8 positions agree with TRBD1. The CDR3 covers 11 residues. V was clipped by 4 bases and J by 13 bases; unmatched bases: 3. In DNA, the CDR3 is TGTGCCAGCAGTTCCGGGACAGGTCAGTTCTTC. Translated: CASSSGTGQFF.

V usage is TRBV7-3 and J usage is TRBJ2-2, with D perhaps matching TRBD1 (6 bases). Germline V lookup: CDR1 SGHTA, CDR2 FQGTGA. Trimming cost V 5 bases and J 2 bases, with 12 bases left between them. The CDR3 contains 15 residues. The CDR3 protein is CASSPRDTNTGELFF. The CDR3 DNA is TGTGCCAGCAGCCCGAGGGACACAAACACCGGGGAGCTGTTTTTT.

J is TRBJ2-1 and V is TRBV19, with D tentatively TRBD2 (5 bases). Germline CDR1 and CDR2: LNHDA and SQIVND (reference sequence). This CDR3 is 16 amino acids long. V was clipped by 6 bases and J by 0 bases, with 15 bases between them. CDR3 residues: CASRPEVGSSYNEQFF. CDR3 DNA: TGTGCCAGTAGGCCCGAGGTTGGGAGCTCCTACAATGAGCAGTTCTTC.

The V and J genes are TRBV29-1 and TRBJ1-2; D is possibly TRBD1 (6 bases). Between the trimmed V and J ends, which lost 7 bases and 2 bases, there was a span of 11 bases. Looked up from germline, CDR1 is SQVTM and CDR2 is ANQGSEA. This CDR3 comprises 12 residues. CDR3 DNA: TGCAGCGGTTCGACAGGAAACTATGGCTACACCTTC. It yields the protein CSGSTGNYGYTF.

This clone is a singleton in its sample. The V gene is TRBV9, the J gene TRBJ2-1, with TRBD2 matching 8 bases. V was clipped by 4 bases and J by 6 bases; unmatched bases: 9. CDR3 length equals 15 residues. The germline V gene encodes CDR1 SGDLS and CDR2 YYNGEE. Here the CDR3 DNA reads TGTGCCAGCAGCCTGGGACTAGAAATGGCCAATGAGCAGTTCTTC. Translated, it gives CASSLGLEMANEQFF. Together with reference TRBV9 and TRBJ2-1, the CDR3 gives the full variable domain: DSGVTQTPKHLITATGQRVTLRCSPRSGDLSVYWYQQSLDQGLQFLIQYYNGEERAKGNILERFSAQQFPDLHSELNLSSLELGDSALYFCASSLGLEMANEQFFGPGTRLTVL.

The chain combines TRBV14 with TRBJ1-1; tentatively, D is TRBD1 (5 bases). Germline CDR1 reads SGHDN; CDR2 reads FVKESK. V was clipped by 5 bases and J by 7 bases, with 14 bases between them. The CDR3 is 13 residues long. The DNA of the CDR3 is TGTGCCAGCAGCAGGACGGGGGATCTTGAAGCTTTCTTT. Amino acid sequence: CASSRTGDLEAFF.

The chain employs TRBV7-2 and TRBJ2-7, with 8 bases fitting TRBD1. CDR1 is SGHTA, CDR2 FQGNSA, per germline. V shed 2 bases, J shed 3 bases, and the junction held 6 bases outside the gene matches. The CDR3 is 15 amino acids. CDR3 coding DNA: TGTGCCAGCAGCTTAAGCCAGGGGGCAATCTACGAGCAGTACTTC. Translating it yields CASSLSQGAIYEQYF. The entire variable domain, with the rest obtained from reference TRBV7-2 and TRBJ2-7, is as follows: GAGVSQSPSNKVTEKGKDVELRCDPISGHTALYWYRQSLGQGLEFLIYFQGNSAPDKSGLPSDRFSAERTGGSVSTLTIQRTQQEDSAVYLCASSLSQGAIYEQYFGPGTRLTVT.

The rearrangement links TRBV5-1 to TRBJ2-2; tentative D call: TRBD1 (6 bases). Germline V gene data show CDR1 as SGHRS and CDR2 as YFSETQ. The CDR3 is made up of 15 amino acids. V lost 5 bases, J lost 4 bases, and 15 bases lay in between. CDR3: CASRYQQGVTGELFF. The CDR3 DNA reads TGCGCCAGCAGATATCAACAGGGAGTCACCGGGGAGCTGTTTTTT.

This chain links TRBV7-8 with TRBJ2-7, with D perhaps TRBD1 (5 bases). CDR3 length: 13 residues. Per germline, CDR1 SGHVS and CDR2 FQNEAQ. V shed 4 bases and J shed 1 base, with 8 bases lying between them. The CDR3 loop is CASSSTGSYEQYF. CDR3 in DNA: TGTGCCAGCAGCTCAACAGGATCCTACGAGCAGTACTTC.

This clone was detected only once. The chain is built from TRBV5-1 and TRBJ2-3; D gene uncertain. Germline CDR1 and CDR2: SGHRS and YFSETQ. CDR3 length: 14 amino acids. Trimming pared 0 bases from V and 2 bases from J, leaving 7 bases between. CDR3 coding DNA: TGCGCCAGCAGCTTGGCCCAGGCCACAGATACGCAGTATTTT. Its translation is CASSLAQATDTQYF.

V gene TRBV18 combines with J gene TRBJ2-7; D may be TRBD2 (5 bases). V dropped 3 bases and J dropped 0 bases, with 12 bases sitting between them. CDR3 length: 15 residues. Germline V gene lookup returns CDR1 KGHSH and CDR2 LQKENI. The CDR3 DNA reads TGTGCCAGCTCACCGGGAGCCCTAGGCTCCTACGAGCAGTACTTC. Translation: CASSPGALGSYEQYF.

The V gene is TRBV6-5, the J gene TRBJ1-1; D not resolved. From germline, CDR1 is MNHEY and CDR2 SVGAGI. The CDR3 is made up of 13 amino acids. The V and J ends lost 8 bases and 1 base respectively, with 11 bases between them. This chain's CDR3 is CASCRGQNTEAFF. In DNA form, the CDR3 reads TGTGCCAGCTGCAGAGGGCAGAACACTGAAGCTTTCTTT.

This clone was counted once. The genes are TRBV7-9 and TRBJ2-7, with 8 bases lining up with TRBD1. J lost 2 bases, V lost 5 bases, and 5 bases had no gene match. Per germline, CDR1 SEHNR and CDR2 FQNEAQ (reference sequence). The CDR3 loop spans 14 amino acids. The CDR3 nucleotides read TGTGCCAGCAGCACCACGACAGGGGCCTACGAGCAGTACTTC. This codes for CASSTTTGAYEQYF.

The chain employs TRBV5-1 and TRBJ1-2, with no clear D. The CDR3 sequence is 16 residues long. Trimming cost V 0 bases and J 2 bases, with 14 bases left between them. From germline, CDR1 is SGHRS and CDR2 YFSETQ. CDR3 in amino acids: CASSLAPSGENYGYTF. The CDR3 DNA follows: TGCGCCAGCAGCTTGGCCCCCAGCGGGGAGAACTATGGCTACACCTTC.

This clone has only a few counts. The genes are TRBV24-1 and TRBJ1-1; D is unclear. CDR3 length: 13 amino acids. V lost 4 bases, J lost 3 bases, and 8 bases lay in between. Germline V CDR1 and CDR2: KGHDR, SFDVKD. The CDR3 reads CATSDRYHTEAFF. The DNA of the CDR3 is TGTGCCACCAGTGACAGATATCACACTGAAGCTTTCTTT.

The gene calls are TRBV19 and TRBJ2-7; TRBD1 agrees at 8 bases. This CDR3 is 14 amino acids long. V lost 8 bases to trimming and J lost 3 bases; unmatched junction nucleotides: 9. Germline CDR1 is LNHDA and CDR2 is SQIVND (reference sequence). This CDR3 reads CASAQGAPDYEQYF. CDR3 sequence (DNA): TGTGCCAGTGCTCAGGGGGCCCCTGACTACGAGCAGTACTTC.

J is TRBJ2-3 and V is TRBV18; D call uncertain. The ends were cut back, 4 bases at V and 0 bases at J, with 11 bases in the middle. This CDR3 has 15 residues. CDR1 and CDR2 from the germline V gene are KGHSH and LQKENI. The CDR3 nucleotides read TGTGCCAGCTCACAAACGAGGAGAAGCACAGATACGCAGTATTTT. Protein sequence: CASSQTRRSTDTQYF.

There are a few counts of this clone. The gene calls are TRBV7-3 and TRBJ2-2; the D gene is possibly TRBD1 (8 bases). The CDR3 runs to 20 residues. The germline CDR1 and CDR2 sequences are SGHTA and FQGTGA. Trimming took off 5 bases at V and 4 bases at J, with 29 bases between the two ends. CDR3 sequence (DNA): TGTGCCAGCAGCCCGACGGGGCAGGGGGCGGCGGGAGTAAGCACCGGGGAGCTGTTTTTT. Translated: CASSPTGQGAAGVSTGELFF.

V usage is TRBV18 and J usage is TRBJ2-4; 11 nucleotides agree with TRBD2. Trimming took 6 bases from V and 5 from J; bases not matched to a gene: 9. There are 16 residues in the CDR3. Germline V gene data show CDR1 as KGHSH and CDR2 as LQKENI. The chain's CDR3 is CASSPLAGGPENIQYF. CDR3 nucleotides: TGTGCCAGCTCCCCTTTAGCGGGAGGGCCTGAAAACATTCAGTACTTC. Based on the CDR3 plus reference TRBV18 and TRBJ2-4, the full variable domain is NAGVMQNPRHLVRRRGQEARLRCSPMKGHSHVYWYRQLPEEGLKFMVYLQKENIIDESGMPKERFSAEFPKEGPSILRIQQVVRGDSAAYFCASSPLAGGPENIQYFGAGTRLSVL.

The rearrangement links TRBV28 to TRBJ1-1, with D possibly being TRBD1 (5 bases). The CDR3 extends over 14 amino acids. V shed 5 bases and J shed 5 bases, with 15 bases lying between them. Looked up from germline, CDR1 is MDHEN and CDR2 is SYDVKM. The CDR3 sequence is CASSPPRGGTEAFF. Written as DNA, the CDR3 is TGTGCCAGCAGTCCACCGAGGGGAGGGACTGAAGCTTTCTTT. Using reference TRBV28 and TRBJ1-1 for the parts outside the CDR3, the full variable domain is DVKVTQSSRYLVKRTGEKVFLECVQDMDHENMFWYRQDPGLGLRLIYFSYDVKMKEKGDIPEGYSVSREKKERFSLILESASTNQTSMYLCASSPPRGGTEAFFGQGTRLTVV.

The chain is built from TRBV3-1 (or the pseudogene TRBV3-2) and TRBJ2-1, with 7 bases lining up with TRBD1. In germline, CDR1 is LGHDT, CDR2 YNNKEL (reference sequence). Unmatched junction bases numbered 10, after V lost 5 bases and J lost 3 bases. The CDR3 consists of 16 residues. CDR3 bases: TGTGCCAGCAGCTTAAAGGGGGCCGGAGGCTACAATGAGCAGTTCTTC. Translating gives CASSLKGAGGYNEQFF.

The chain links TRBV6-1 to TRBJ1-4, with D possibly being TRBD1 (6 bases). Germline V gives CDR1 MNHNS, CDR2 SASEGT. V lost 3 bases, J lost 4 bases, and 12 bases lay in between. The CDR3 extends over 15 amino acids. In DNA form, the CDR3 reads TGTGCCAGCAGTGATTCCTGGACAGTTAATGAAAAACTGTTTTTT. Amino acid sequence: CASSDSWTVNEKLFF.